These T cell receptor beta chains were read from a single sample in a study of cytomegalovirus exposure and HLA in healthy donors. Sequenced by immunoSEQ multiplex PCR; TCRdb stores in-frame clones only, minus some. Seen here are some 340,000 clones, approximately 90% observed once, and the top ten hold about 1.2%. The sequencing input was PBMCs. The receptor set was obtained from a woman aged 30 to 39 in good health and CMV-seropositive. The CDR3 runs from the conserved cysteine through the conserved F or W. D genes are given only for firm matches. The size field is filled for only some rows; it gives once, few, many or a size class.

v_call	d_call	j_call	clone_size	cdr3_nt	cdr3_aa
TRBV2	NA	TRBJ2-6	NA	TGTGCCAGCAGTGAAGCCGGGGATCTGGGCTCTGGGGCCAACGTCCTGACTTTC	CASSEAGDLGSGANVLTF
TRBV7-2	TRBD1	TRBJ2-7	NA	TGTGCCAGCAGCTCGTTCCGACAGGGTACCGAGCAGTACTTC	CASSSFRQGTEQYF
TRBV6-1	NA	TRBJ1-3	NA	TGTGCCAGCAGTGAATTAGTATACACCATATATTTT	CASSELVYTIYF
TRBV5-1	TRBD1	TRBJ2-3	NA	TGCGCCAGCACCATGGACAGGGCTACAGATACGCAGTATTTT	CASTMDRATDTQYF
TRBV5-1	NA	TRBJ1-4	NA	TGCGCCAGCAGCCAGTCACAGGGTATGAGGACAGCTAATGAAAAACTGTTTTTT	CASSQSQGMRTANEKLFF
TRBV9	TRBD2	TRBJ2-5	once	TGTGCCAGCAGCGCAGCGGGGGGAGGGAGTTTAGTAGAGACCCAGTACTTC	CASSAAGGGSLVETQYF
TRBV12-5	NA	TRBJ2-2	NA	TGTGCTAGTGGTTTTTTAAACACCGGGGAGCTGTTTTTT	CASGFLNTGELFF
TRBV9	NA	TRBJ2-7	NA	TGTGCCAGCAGCGCGGGACTTCAGAGCTCCTACGAGCAGTACTTC	CASSAGLQSSYEQYF
TRBV5-4	NA	TRBJ1-1	NA	TGTGCCAGCAGCTTGGATAGAGGGTCCACTGAAGCTTTCTTT	CASSLDRGSTEAFF
TRBV7-9	TRBD1	TRBJ2-7	NA	TGTGCCAGCAGCACTCTACCGGGACAGGGCTACGAGCAGTACTTC	CASSTLPGQGYEQYF
TRBV6-5	NA	TRBJ1-6	NA	TGTGCCAGCAGCCGGAACCACAGGGAGGGTTCACCCCTCCACTTT	CASSRNHREGSPLHF
TRBV28	NA	TRBJ1-5	NA	TGTGCCAGCAGTTTATCAACCGGGCCAGGCAATCAGCCCCAGCATTTT	CASSLSTGPGNQPQHF
TRBV28	NA	TRBJ2-7	NA	TGTGCCAGCAGTCGAGTCGCAGCGCAGTACTTC	CASSRVAAQYF
TRBV5-4	NA	TRBJ1-1	NA	TGTGCCAGCAGCCCCCCAGCTCAGAACACTGAAGCTTTCTTT	CASSPPAQNTEAFF
TRBV29-1	TRBD1	TRBJ1-1	NA	TGCAGCGTTGGACAGGGATTGAACACTGAAGCTTTCTTT	CSVGQGLNTEAFF
TRBV27	TRBD1	TRBJ1-1	NA	TGTGCCAGCAGTTTCGACGGGACAGGGAGGCAGGGCACAGGGAGGCAGGGCACTGAAGCTTTCTTT	CASSFDGTGRQGTGRQGTEAFF
TRBV30	NA	TRBJ2-3	NA	TGTGCCTGGAATGGAGGGATTCGTTCAGATACGCAGTATTTT	CAWNGGIRSDTQYF
TRBV5-1	TRBD1	TRBJ2-7	once	TGCGCCAGCAGCTTAGGAGGGACAGGGGGCCTCGAGCAGTACTTC	CASSLGGTGGLEQYF
TRBV30	TRBD2	TRBJ2-5	NA	TGTGCCTGGAGTGTACTGACTAGCGATATTCTTAGCCAAGAGACCCAGTACTTC	CAWSVLTSDILSQETQYF
TRBV7-9	NA	TRBJ1-2	NA	TGTGCCAGCAGCTTAGTGACCGGGGGCAATGGCTACACCTTC	CASSLVTGGNGYTF
TRBV4-1	NA	TRBJ1-6	NA	TGCGCCAGCAGCCAACCCTTGGCAGCCTATAATTCACCCCTCCACTTT	CASSQPLAAYNSPLHF
TRBV29-1	TRBD2	TRBJ2-1	NA	TGCAGCGTTGAACCCACAAGGGTAGCGGGGGAGCAGTTCTTC	CSVEPTRVAGEQFF
TRBV6-1	TRBD2	TRBJ2-1	NA	TGTGCCAGCAGTGAACCGAGGCTAGCGGGCGGTAATGAGCAGTTCTTC	CASSEPRLAGGNEQFF
TRBV4-1	NA	TRBJ2-7	NA	TGCGCCAGCAGCCAAGTGGCTAGTTTCTACGAGCAGTACTTC	CASSQVASFYEQYF
TRBV9	TRBD2	TRBJ2-5	NA	TGTGCCAGCAGCGTAGCACTCGCGACTAGCGGGGGACAGGAGACCCAGTACTTC	CASSVALATSGGQETQYF
TRBV4-2	NA	TRBJ2-2	NA	TGTGCCAGCAGCCAAGATGGTCTAGCCACCGGGGAGCTGTTTTTT	CASSQDGLATGELFF
TRBV28	NA	TRBJ2-7	few	TGTGCCAGCAGTTTCTCGTGGGAACAGCCGCGGGACAGCACCTACGAGCAGTACTTC	CASSFSWEQPRDSTYEQYF
TRBV4-1	NA	TRBJ2-5	NA	TGCGCCAGCAGCCAAGAAGTCCCCTCTTGGGGTGGGGAGACCCAGTACTTC	CASSQEVPSWGGETQYF
TRBV6-1	NA	TRBJ1-3	few	TGTGCCAGCATCACTGGAAACACCATATATTTT	CASITGNTIYF
TRBV4-1	TRBD2	TRBJ2-7	NA	TGCGCCAGCAGCCAAGGGAGGACTAGCGGGAGTCTTAGGGAGGTCTACGAGCAGTACTTC	CASSQGRTSGSLREVYEQYF
TRBV5-1	TRBD1	TRBJ1-6	NA	TGCGCCAGCCGGACAGGGGACTCCTATAATTCACCCCTCCACTTT	CASRTGDSYNSPLHF
TRBV7-8	TRBD2	TRBJ2-3	few	TGTGCCAGCAGCTGGATAGCGGGAGTAAGGACAGATACGCAGTATTTT	CASSWIAGVRTDTQYF
TRBV5-6	NA	TRBJ2-1	NA	TGTGCCAGCAGCTTATCGGCCGGGACTTACTACAATGAGCAGTTCTTC	CASSLSAGTYYNEQFF
TRBV30	NA	TRBJ2-5	few	TGTGCCTGGAGTCGAGGTTTGGAGACCCAGTACTTC	CAWSRGLETQYF
TRBV6-5	TRBD2	TRBJ2-5	NA	TGTGCCAGCAGTTTTCAAGGACTAGCTGGTGAGACCCAGTACTTC	CASSFQGLAGETQYF
TRBV14	NA	TRBJ1-6	NA	TGTGCCAGCAGCAGCCACTATAATTCACCCCTCCACTTT	CASSSHYNSPLHF
TRBV19	TRBD1	TRBJ1-2	few	TGTGCCAGTAGTATAGATCCCGACGACAGGGTATTTGGCTACACCTTC	CASSIDPDDRVFGYTF
TRBV27	NA	TRBJ1-4	NA	TGTGCCAGCAGTTCCGGACCGGAGTGGGGTTCAAATGAAAAACTGTTTTTT	CASSSGPEWGSNEKLFF
TRBV18	NA	TRBJ2-1	few	TGTGCCAGCTCACCGGTGGCGGACTCCTACAATGAGCAGTTCTTC	CASSPVADSYNEQFF
TRBV11-2	TRBD1	TRBJ1-3	NA	TGTGCCAGCAGCCCTCCCCCGGGGACAGGGAGACTCTCTGGAAACACCATATATTTT	CASSPPPGTGRLSGNTIYF
TRBV6-5	TRBD1	TRBJ2-7	NA	TGTGCCAGCAGTTATTCAGACAGGGGCGGCGACGAGCAGTACTTC	CASSYSDRGGDEQYF
TRBV9	TRBD1	TRBJ1-2	NA	TGTGCCAGCAGCGCCAGACAGGGGGCAGGGGGAAACTATGGCTACACCTTC	CASSARQGAGGNYGYTF
TRBV27	NA	TRBJ2-3	NA	TGTGCCAGCAGTGGGGGGTCTAGCACAGATACGCAGTATTTT	CASSGGSSTDTQYF
TRBV9	TRBD2	TRBJ2-2	NA	TGTGCCAGCAGCGTCCTAGCGGGAGGATTCAATACCGGGGAGCTGTTTTTT	CASSVLAGGFNTGELFF
TRBV28	NA	TRBJ2-7	NA	TGTGCCAGCAGTTTTCGGAGGGGCTACGAGCAGTACTTC	CASSFRRGYEQYF
TRBV18	TRBD2	TRBJ2-7	NA	TGTGCCAGCTCACCAACTAGCGGGAGTTCCTACGAGCAGTACTTC	CASSPTSGSSYEQYF
TRBV5-6	TRBD1	TRBJ2-7	NA	TGTGCCAGCAGCTGGGGACAGACCTACGAGCAGTACTTC	CASSWGQTYEQYF
TRBV11-3	NA	TRBJ2-3	NA	TGTGCCAGCAGCTTATCGTCTTCAGGAACTACAGATACGCAGTATTTT	CASSLSSSGTTDTQYF
TRBV5-1	TRBD2	TRBJ2-1	once	TGCGCCAGCAGCTTCCGACAGATGATAGCGGGACTAAACTCCTACAATGAGCAGTTCTTC	CASSFRQMIAGLNSYNEQFF